This is a list of T cell receptor beta chains from one sample in a study of blood T cells in healthy people across ages. In TCRdb, the 5' RACE reads were re-called with MiXCR into one record per CDR3 protein. The sample comprises around 690,000 distinct CDR3 sequences, 58% of which are singletons, and over 30% rests with the top ten. The source material was blood. These receptors were obtained from a man in his 60s in good health. The CDR3 runs from the conserved cysteine through the conserved F or W. The order of the fields is D gene, V gene, J gene, clone size, CDR3 DNA, CDR3 protein. D genes are given only for firm matches. Only some rows state a clone size, as once, few, many or a class for expanded clones.

.	TRBV6-6	TRBJ1-2	.	TGTGCCAGCACCTCGGGGTTGGATGGCTACACCTTC	CASTSGLDGYTF
.	TRBV2	TRBJ2-5	.	TGTGCCAGCAGTGAAATAATCGGGGACCAAGAGACCCAGTACTTC	CASSEIIGDQETQYF
.	TRBV25-1	TRBJ2-3	.	TGTGCCAGCAGTGAAGGGTCTAGTTTGGGGACAGATACGCAGTATTTT	CASSEGSSLGTDTQYF
.	TRBV7-9	TRBJ2-5	few	TGTGCCAGCAGTTATAGGACACCCCAAGAGACCCAGTACTTC	CASSYRTPQETQYF
TRBD1	TRBV12-3/TRBV12-4	TRBJ2-1	.	TGTGCCAGCAGTGTGGACAGGGGGCGGAATGAGCAGTTCTTC	CASSVDRGRNEQFF
.	TRBV4-2	TRBJ2-1	.	TGTGCCAGCAGCCAAGAAGGGACAACTTACAATGAGCAGTTCTTC	CASSQEGTTYNEQFF
.	TRBV20-1	TRBJ2-7	.	TGCAGTGCTAGTACGGGCAGCTCCGACGAGCAGTACTTC	CSASTGSSDEQYF
.	TRBV6-6	TRBJ1-1	.	TGTGACAGCAGTTACTCGTCTACTGAAGCTTTCTTT	CDSSYSSTEAFF
.	TRBV10-3	TRBJ2-1	.	TGTGCCATCACCCCGTCGGGCTTGGAGGGCAATGAGCAGTTCTTC	CAITPSGLEGNEQFF
.	TRBV3-1	TRBJ1-6	.	TGTGTCAGCAGCCAAGAAGCAGGTCCAACTCCATGGTCACCCCTCCACTTT	CVSSQEAGPTPWSPLHF
TRBD1	TRBV20-1	TRBJ2-7	.	TGCAGTGCTGGAGGACAGGACTCCTACGAGCAGTACTTC	CSAGGQDSYEQYF
.	TRBV6-1	TRBJ2-7	.	TGTGCCAGCAGTGAATCGTGGGGAGGAGGGTACGAGCAGTACTTC	CASSESWGGGYEQYF
TRBD1	TRBV4-1	TRBJ1-6	.	TGCGCCAGCAGCCAAAGGGACAGGGGGGATTCACCCCTCCACTTT	CASSQRDRGDSPLHF
.	TRBV7-2	TRBJ1-2	few	TGTGCCAGCAGCTTAGCAGGAGACTCGTATGGCTACACCTTC	CASSLAGDSYGYTF
TRBD2	TRBV10-2	TRBJ2-7	few	TGCGCCAGCAGTGAGTCGATGCGGGGGGGTACCTACGAGCAGTACTTC	CASSESMRGGTYEQYF
.	TRBV20-1	TRBJ2-5	few	TGCAGTGCCATCAAAGAGACCCAGTACTTC	CSAIKETQYF
TRBD2	TRBV5-5	TRBJ2-7	many	TGTGCCAGCAGCTTGGCGGTCGGGACTAGCATCTACGAGCAGTACTTC	CASSLAVGTSIYEQYF
.	TRBV5-1	TRBJ1-1	.	TGCGCCAGCAGCCCAGACTTCCCAGGGAACACTGAAGCTTTCTTT	CASSPDFPGNTEAFF
TRBD1	TRBV7-9	TRBJ2-7	.	TGTGCCAGCAGCTTAGAGGGGACAGTTCACGAGCAGTACTTC	CASSLEGTVHEQYF
.	TRBV6-2/TRBV6-3	TRBJ2-5	.	TGTGCCAGCAGTGACTTGGGACAAGAGACCCAGTACTTC	CASSDLGQETQYF
TRBD2	TRBV7-2	TRBJ2-1	.	TGTGCCAGCAGCCTAGAGTTGGGGCTAGCGGTCAATGAGCAGTTCTTC	CASSLELGLAVNEQFF
TRBD1	TRBV10-3	TRBJ1-1	once	TGTGCCATCAGTGAGGATGGGACAGGGTTAGCCACTGAAGCTTTCTTT	CAISEDGTGLATEAFF
.	TRBV7-2	TRBJ2-1	few	TGTGCCAGCAGCTTAGTTCTCGTAAACAATGAGCAGTTCTTC	CASSLVLVNNEQFF
TRBD2	TRBV27	TRBJ2-5	.	TGTGCCAGCAGTCGACTAGCGGGGGGAGTCAATGAGCAGTACTTC	CASSRLAGGVNEQYF
.	TRBV9	TRBJ2-6	few	TGTGCCAGCAGCACTGGGGCCAACGTCCTGACTTTC	CASSTGANVLTF
.	TRBV12-3/TRBV12-4	TRBJ1-4	.	TGTGCCAGCAGCCCTGGGTGGGAAAAACTGTTTTTT	CASSPGWEKLFF
TRBD1	TRBV29-1	TRBJ1-4	.	TGCAGCGTGCCCGGGACAGGGGACGAAAAACTGTTTTTT	CSVPGTGDEKLFF
.	TRBV10-1	TRBJ2-2	.	TGCGCCAGCAGTGAAGGGATGGCCGGGGAGCTGTTTTTT	CASSEGMAGELFF
.	TRBV11-2	TRBJ2-2	.	TGTGCCAGCAGCTCCGGAACAGGGTGGGACACCGGGGAGCTGTTTTTT	CASSSGTGWDTGELFF
.	TRBV25-1	TRBJ2-5	few	TGTGCCAGCAGAGAGACGGGCCAAGAGACCCAGTACTTC	CASRETGQETQYF
.	TRBV3-1	TRBJ2-1	.	TGTGCCAGCAGCCGAACCGGTACCTACAATGAGCAGTTCTTC	CASSRTGTYNEQFF
.	TRBV6-5	TRBJ2-6	few	TGTGCCAGCAGTCAGGGAGGCTCTGGGGCCAACGTCCTGACTTTC	CASSQGGSGANVLTF
.	TRBV7-2	TRBJ1-1	.	TGTGCCAGCAGCTCAGACCCCAGAGACACTGAAGCTTTCTTT	CASSSDPRDTEAFF
TRBD1	TRBV5-1	TRBJ2-1	few	TGCGCCAGCAGCTGGGACAGGGATAATGAGCAGTTCTTC	CASSWDRDNEQFF
.	TRBV4-1	TRBJ2-7	.	TGCGCCAGCAGCCACCCCACGGGCCCCTACAATGAGCAGTACTTC	CASSHPTGPYNEQYF
.	TRBV12-3/TRBV12-4	TRBJ2-3	.	TGTGCCAGCAGTTTTCGGGGGAGCACAGATACGCAGTATTTT	CASSFRGSTDTQYF
.	TRBV3-1	TRBJ2-5	.	TGTGCCAGCAGCCAAGAGTACCAAGAGACCCAGTACTTC	CASSQEYQETQYF
.	TRBV6-1	TRBJ2-7	.	TGTGCCAGCAGTGACCCCGGGACGTCCTACGAGCAGTACTTC	CASSDPGTSYEQYF
.	TRBV9	TRBJ1-2	.	TGTGCCAGCAGCGCCGGGACACCGTATATCGATGGCTACACCTTC	CASSAGTPYIDGYTF
.	TRBV5-1	TRBJ2-3	once	TGCGCCAGCAGCTTCGCCCACGAGGGGGACACAGATACGCAGTATTTT	CASSFAHEGDTDTQYF
.	TRBV5-1	TRBJ1-2	.	TGCGCCACCTCAGGGGAGAATGGCTACACCTTC	CATSGENGYTF
.	TRBV10-3	TRBJ2-1	.	TGTGCCATCAGTGAGCCCAGGGTCGCCGGGACACGGGATGACAATGAGCAGTTCTTC	CAISEPRVAGTRDDNEQFF
.	TRBV7-8	TRBJ2-7	.	TGTGCCAGCAGCTTAAAGGCCTTGGGTGCCGAGCAGTACTTC	CASSLKALGAEQYF
.	TRBV5-8	TRBJ2-1	few	TGTGCCAGCAGCTTGTATCCCCTAAATGAGCAGTTCTTC	CASSLYPLNEQFF
.	TRBV3-1	TRBJ1-2	few	TGTGCCAGCAGCCAAGATCTGATCACTGGCTATGGCTACACCTTC	CASSQDLITGYGYTF
TRBD1	TRBV2	TRBJ1-2	.	TGTGCCAGCAGTGAAGGGACAGGCTATGGCTACACCTTC	CASSEGTGYGYTF
.	TRBV5-5	TRBJ1-4	.	TGTGCCAGCAGCTTGGGTGGGCAGGGGACTGAAAAACTGTTTTTT	CASSLGGQGTEKLFF
TRBD2	TRBV13	TRBJ2-7	.	TGTGCCAGCAGCTTTCATCGGGCGCGGGGACTACTCTACGAGCAGTACTTC	CASSFHRARGLLYEQYF
TRBD1	TRBV6-5	TRBJ1-1	.	TGTGCCAGCGGGGTGTGGACAGGGATTATGAACACTGAAGCTTTCTTT	CASGVWTGIMNTEAFF
.	TRBV20-1	TRBJ1-2	.	TGCAGTGCTAAAGACAGTTCTCGGGGCTACACCTTC	CSAKDSSRGYTF
TRBD1	TRBV5-1	TRBJ1-2	.	TGCACCAGCAGCACTGGACAGGGACTCTATGGCTACACCTTC	CTSSTGQGLYGYTF
.	TRBV7-2	TRBJ2-5	.	TGTGCCAGCAGCTTAATCGGGGGCCCGGGGACCCAGTACTTC	CASSLIGGPGTQYF
TRBD1	TRBV4-1	TRBJ1-5	.	TGCGCCAGCAGCCAGGAGGCCTCTGGGACAGAAAGGGGTCGACAGCCCCAGCATTTT	CASSQEASGTERGRQPQHF
.	TRBV2	TRBJ2-4	.	TGTGCCAGCAGTGAAGGGGGGAGGCGAGCCAAAAACATTCAGTACTTC	CASSEGGRRAKNIQYF
TRBD1	TRBV6-2/TRBV6-3	TRBJ2-1	few	TGTGCCAGCAGTTCCGGGACAGGGTACGGCAATGAGCAGTTCTTC	CASSSGTGYGNEQFF